This record covers a single TCR beta chain. Which antigen it targets is not known. Base qualities were left out, and no much larger clone turns up one base away. This sample was taken from a study of blood T cell repertoires in COVID-19 (TCRdb year 2020). Regarding the complete study: Samples covering the acute and convalescent phases of COVID-19 were provided by collaborators in the United States, Italy and Spain. Subjects who had been exposed to COVID-19, were actively infected with it, or had recovered from it provided the deeply sampled blood TCRbeta repertoires that made up the dataset. Samples were obtained from the ongoing ImmuneRACE study (first 160 participants) and from some 1,300 subjects provided by 6 global collaborators. A freely available public database, intended as a resource for researchers studying the immune response to SARS-CoV-2, is where the repertoires were released. The sample metadata nearly always contained a de-identified subject ID, COVID-19 status, age in years and sex. Where HLA class I and class II types were available, the types were taken from metadata supplied by the sample provider, not from assay-based typing. The material from the prospective study consisted of cDNA or gDNA derived from T cells, B-cell-depleted T cells, or PBMCs.

What the work shows at the level of the full study, not this receptor alone: How much clinical and demographic metadata was included differed by source and by participant, and the metadata was provided uncurated.

Inclusive of the bounding cysteine and phenylalanine, the CDR3 is 17 residues long. Only CDR3 DNA remains: 51 bases, in frame from the first base. Trimming accounts for 3 bases at V and 2 bases at J, while the number of junction bases matched to no gene is 10. CDR1 and CDR2 are read off the germline V gene as SGHRS and YFSETQ. Whole blood was collected in K2EDTA tubes by collaborating institutions according to the institutions' own protocols. For TCRbeta analysis, collaborator samples were shipped as frozen whole blood, as isolated PBMCs, or as DNA extracted from either sample type. TCRbeta CDR3 regions were amplified from genomic DNA by means of the immunoSEQ Assay, a bias-controlled multiplex PCR. From the authors' description of their analysis: The number of nucleated cells in each sample was estimated by amplification of reference gene primers within the assay. To quantify the absolute abundance of each unique TCRbeta CDR3 rearrangement, sequence reads were collapsed and filtered. Productive Simpson clonality was computed per sample as the square root of Simpson's diversity index over productive rearrangements. Drawn from immuneACCESS, this table holds only the in-frame rearrangements with V and J called that TCRdb kept. Clones are partly lost; checked studies trace under half to an unresolved V gene and leave the rest unexplained. The DNA gave D and trimming, while V, J and clone size come from that table. The sample profile shows over 350,000 clones; more than 85% of them were found once. In total, the top ten clones hold more than 4% of the sample.

The receptor's source is a woman younger than 45 with acute or convalescent COVID-19. The chain is assembled from TRBV5-1 and TRBJ1-4; TRBD1 agrees with 7 junctional bases. The sample consisted of peripheral blood. The CDR3: CASSSNGQAGTNEKLFF. The DNA sequence is given as TGCGCCAGCAGCTCGAATGGACAGGCCGGGACTAATGAAAAACTGTTTTTT.